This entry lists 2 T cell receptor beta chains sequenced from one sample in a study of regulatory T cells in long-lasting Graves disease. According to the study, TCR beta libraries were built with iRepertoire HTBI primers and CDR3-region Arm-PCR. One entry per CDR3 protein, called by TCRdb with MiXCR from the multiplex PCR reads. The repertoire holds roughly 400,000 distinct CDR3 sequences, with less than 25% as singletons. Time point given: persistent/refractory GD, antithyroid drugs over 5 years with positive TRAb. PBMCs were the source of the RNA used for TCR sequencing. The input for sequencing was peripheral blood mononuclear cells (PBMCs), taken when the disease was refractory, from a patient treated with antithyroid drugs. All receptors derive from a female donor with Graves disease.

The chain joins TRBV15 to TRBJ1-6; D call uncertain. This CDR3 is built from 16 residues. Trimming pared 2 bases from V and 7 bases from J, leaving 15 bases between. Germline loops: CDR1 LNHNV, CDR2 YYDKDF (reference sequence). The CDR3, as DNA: TGTGCCACCAGCAGACCCTCAGGAGGAGGGAATTCACCCCTCCACTTT. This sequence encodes CATSRPSGGGNSPLHF.

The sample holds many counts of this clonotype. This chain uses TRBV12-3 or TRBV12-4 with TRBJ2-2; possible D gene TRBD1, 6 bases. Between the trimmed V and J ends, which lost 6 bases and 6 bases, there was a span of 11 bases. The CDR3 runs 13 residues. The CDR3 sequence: CASRIQGAGELFF. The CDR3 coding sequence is TGTGCCAGCAGAATACAGGGAGCCGGGGAGCTGTTTTTT.